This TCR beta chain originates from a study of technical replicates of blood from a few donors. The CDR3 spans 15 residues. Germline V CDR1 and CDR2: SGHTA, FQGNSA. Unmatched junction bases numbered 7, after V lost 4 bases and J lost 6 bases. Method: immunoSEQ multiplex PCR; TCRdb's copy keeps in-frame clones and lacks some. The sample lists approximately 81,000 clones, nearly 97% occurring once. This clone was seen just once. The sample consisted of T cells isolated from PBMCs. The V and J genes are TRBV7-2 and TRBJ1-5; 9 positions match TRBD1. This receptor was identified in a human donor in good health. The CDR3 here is CASSSGTGSGQPQHF. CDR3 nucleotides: TGTGCCAGCAGCTCAGGGACAGGGTCGGGTCAGCCCCAGCATTTT. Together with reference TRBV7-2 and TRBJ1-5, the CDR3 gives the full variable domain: GAGVSQSPSNKVTEKGKDVELRCDPISGHTALYWYRQSLGQGLEFLIYFQGNSAPDKSGLPSDRFSAERTGGSVSTLTIQRTQQEDSAVYLCASSSGTGSGQPQHFGDGTRLSIL.